This T cell receptor beta chain was recorded in a study of tumor-infiltrating lymphocytes in primary liver carcinoma (dated by TCRdb to about 2017). At the level of the whole study: The five patients, three men and two women aged 30 to 69 years, had hepatocellular carcinoma (four) or combined HCC and intrahepatic cholangiocarcinoma (one). The five patients had tumors staged T1-T3 N0M0, with maximum diameters ranging from 4.2 to 10 cm. Roughly 3.65 to 7.13 million productive TCRbeta reads were obtained per sample, and no significant difference in read depth was found between tissue types. TCRbeta repertoire sequencing, expression microarrays and whole-exome sequencing were combined in the study across five regions of each liver tumor, with adjacent normal tissue and blood also included. A total of roughly 35 specimens from 5 patients went through TCRbeta repertoire sequencing, namely 25 tumor regions, 5 adjacent noncancerous liver tissues and 5 peripheral blood samples. To link TCRbeta repertoire diversity with the local molecular phenotype, the approximately 27 tumor region samples were profiled using Agilent mRNA microarrays. Repertoires from technical replicates were highly reproducible, with mean shared-clone rates around 0.87 and correlation coefficients above 0.95. Summary of the overall study and its limitations: The top 250 clones accounted for a significantly greater share of the repertoire in tumors than in blood (p = 0.039). Only a few patients were included in the study, and the authors note that the findings should be validated in a larger study. Only the TCR beta chain was sequenced, so true repertoire diversity is likely underestimated because unpaired alpha chains were not captured. Just about 7.5-25% of top clones turned up in all five regions of a tumor, which suggests spatial heterogeneity among tumor-infiltrating T cells. Comparison of CD4+ and CD8+ T cell repertoires was precluded by the use of bulk unsorted samples. Repertoire overlap was found to be higher between tumor regions (mean approximately 35%) than between tumor-adjacent (approximately 17%) or tumor-blood (around 15%) pairs, consistent with antigen-driven expansion.

On this clonotype: Its antigen is currently not known. Base-call qualities are not available, and no considerably larger clone is one nucleotide away.

A constant-region primer and ProtoScript II reverse transcriptase were used to reverse-transcribe TCRbeta-specific cDNA from roughly 500 ng total RNA. The TCRbeta libraries were prepared through three rounds of nested multiplex PCR following a slightly modified ARM-PCR procedure. Each of the first two PCR rounds ran for approximately 9 cycles and used multiplex TRBV1-TRBV30 forward primers together with a Cbeta reverse primer. Sample barcodes and Illumina adapters were attached in a final 25-cycle PCR using Deep VentR polymerase. Before sequencing, amplicons of 200-500 bp were gel-purified using a QIAquick gel extraction kit. An Illumina HiSeq 2500 was used to sequence the TCRbeta amplicons, generating 250-bp paired-end reads. The authors processed their data as follows. Reads were quality-trimmed with Trimmomatic v0.33, and paired reads were merged with FLASH v1.2.11 to recover full CDR3 sequences. V, D and J germline segments were assigned to the rearranged TCRbeta sequences by MiGEC v1.2.1b. VDJtools v1.0.0 computed clonotype statistics and Shannon-Wiener diversity indices. Except for diversity analysis, only each sample's 250 most abundant clonotypes were used in subsequent analyses to reduce sampling bias. TCRdb cleaned the public reads at Q25 with fastp, built clones with MiXCR and kept in-frame beta chains. Identical CDR3 protein sequences are pooled into one entry, listed with their most common genes and DNA. TCRdb's processing, not the authors' own work, is the source of the V and J calls. For this sample there are around 80,000 distinct CDR3 sequences; about three quarters appear just once. The top ten constitute 15% to 20% of the sample.

Without any cell sorting, total RNA and DNA were extracted together from about 19-30 mg of bulk tissue using the AllPrep DNA/RNA mini kit. Five patients with histopathologically diagnosed primary liver carcinoma underwent surgical resection in China between late 2015 and March 2016. At the time of sampling, the patients had chronic HBV infection and had not received any treatment. Each tumor was sampled at five spatially separated regions: the superior, inferior, left-lateral and right-lateral poles and the tumor centre. Histological examination found more than 75% viable tumor cells in every tumor sample. Pieces of fresh tumor and adjacent tissue were cut in half, with one half kept in RNAlater at -80 degrees C and the other half sent for histology. The germline V and J ends show losses of 6 bases and 3 bases respectively, and no gene match explains 7 bases of the junction. As encoded in the germline V gene (reference sequence), CDR1 is DFQATT while CDR2 is SNEGSKA. Reading from cysteine to phenylalanine, the CDR3 counts 15 amino acids. Just CDR3 DNA is preserved here, 45 bases in frame from base 1.

Sequenced: liver tumor tissue from sampling region 1. The cell subset or site label for this specimen denotes: tumor region T1, superior pole. The clonotype originates from a man aged 35 to 55 with primary liver carcinoma and hepatitis B virus infection. Recombination joined TRBV20-1 with TRBJ2-2; TRBD1 aligns with 10 central bases. For the CDR3, the sequence is CSALGTGVDTGELFF. The nucleotide sequence is given as TGCAGTGCCTTAGGGACAGGGGTCGACACCGGGGAGCTGTTTTTT.